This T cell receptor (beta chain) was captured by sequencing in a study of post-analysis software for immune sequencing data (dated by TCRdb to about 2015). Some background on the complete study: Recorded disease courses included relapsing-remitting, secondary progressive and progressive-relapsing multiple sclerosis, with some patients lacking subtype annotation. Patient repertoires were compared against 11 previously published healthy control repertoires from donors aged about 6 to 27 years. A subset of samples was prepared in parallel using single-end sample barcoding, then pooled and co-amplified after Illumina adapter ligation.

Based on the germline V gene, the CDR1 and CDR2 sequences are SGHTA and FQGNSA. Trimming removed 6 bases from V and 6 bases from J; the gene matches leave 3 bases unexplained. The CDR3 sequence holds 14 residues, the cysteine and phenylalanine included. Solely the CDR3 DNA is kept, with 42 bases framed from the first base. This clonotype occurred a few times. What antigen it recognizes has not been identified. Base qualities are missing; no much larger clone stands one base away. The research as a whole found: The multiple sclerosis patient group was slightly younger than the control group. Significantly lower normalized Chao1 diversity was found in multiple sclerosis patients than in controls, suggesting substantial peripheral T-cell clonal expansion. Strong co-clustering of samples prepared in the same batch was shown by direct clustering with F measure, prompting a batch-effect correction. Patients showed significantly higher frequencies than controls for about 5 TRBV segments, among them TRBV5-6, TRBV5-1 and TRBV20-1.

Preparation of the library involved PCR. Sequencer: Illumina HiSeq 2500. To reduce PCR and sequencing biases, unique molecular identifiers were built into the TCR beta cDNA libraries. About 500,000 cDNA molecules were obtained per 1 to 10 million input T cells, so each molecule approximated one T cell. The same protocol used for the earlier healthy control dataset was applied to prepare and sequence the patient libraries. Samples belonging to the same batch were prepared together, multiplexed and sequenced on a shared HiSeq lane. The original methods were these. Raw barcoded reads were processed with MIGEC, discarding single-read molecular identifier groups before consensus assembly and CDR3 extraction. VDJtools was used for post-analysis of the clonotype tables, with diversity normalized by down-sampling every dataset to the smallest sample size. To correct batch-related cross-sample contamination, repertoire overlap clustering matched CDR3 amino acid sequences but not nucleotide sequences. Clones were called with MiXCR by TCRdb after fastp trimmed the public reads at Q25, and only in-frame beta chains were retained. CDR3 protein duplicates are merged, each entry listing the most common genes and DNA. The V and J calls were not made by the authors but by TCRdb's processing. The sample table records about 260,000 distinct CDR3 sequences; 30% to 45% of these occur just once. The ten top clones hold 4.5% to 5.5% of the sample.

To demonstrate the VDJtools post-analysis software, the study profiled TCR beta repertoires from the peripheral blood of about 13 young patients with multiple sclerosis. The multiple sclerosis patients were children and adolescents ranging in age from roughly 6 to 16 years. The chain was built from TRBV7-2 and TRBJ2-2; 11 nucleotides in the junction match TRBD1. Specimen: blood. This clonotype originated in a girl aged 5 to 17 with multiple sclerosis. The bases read TGTGCCAGCAGAGCGGACAGGGGGCCCGGGGAGCTGTTTTTT. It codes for CASRADRGPGELFF. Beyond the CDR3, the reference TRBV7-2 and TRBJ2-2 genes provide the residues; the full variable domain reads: GAGVSQSPSNKVTEKGKDVELRCDPISGHTALYWYRQSLGQGLEFLIYFQGNSAPDKSGLPSDRFSAERTGGSVSTLTIQRTQQEDSAVYLCASRADRGPGELFFGEGSRLTVL.